One and the same sample provided the 10 T cell receptor beta chains below, sequenced in a study of T cell repertoires in aging, cancer and after chemotherapy. Multiplex touch-down PCR with TRB-A/B primers amplified rearranged V-D-J TRB sequences. Each CDR3 protein gets one entry after TCRdb re-called the multiplex PCR reads with MiXCR. The data show about 9,200 distinct CDR3 sequences, 34% seen once. TCR beta rearrangements were amplified from peripheral blood genomic DNA. Material for sequencing was blood. The receptors originated from a human donor in good health.

This clonotype was recorded a few times. The V gene is TRBV19, the J gene TRBJ2-4; D is perhaps TRBD2 (5 bases). In germline, CDR1 is LNHDA, CDR2 SQIVND (reference sequence). The CDR3 consists of 15 residues. The V gene lost 2 bases and the J gene lost 5 bases, with 13 bases spanning the gap. The CDR3 DNA sequence: TGTGCCAGTAGTATATTGCCCGGGGTTGAAAACATTCAGTACTTC. Residues: CASSILPGVENIQYF. Using reference TRBV19 and TRBJ2-4 for the parts outside the CDR3, the full variable domain is DGGITQSPKYLFRKEGQNVTLSCEQNLNHDAMYWYRQDPGQGLRLIYYSQIVNDFQKGDIAEGYSVSREKKESFPLTVTSAQKNPTAFYLCASSILPGVENIQYFGAGTRLSVL.

In its sample, this clonotype was seen once. The chain combines TRBV6-5 with TRBJ2-1; possibly TRBD1 or TRBD2 for D (5 bases each). This CDR3 has 15 amino acids. Looked up from germline, CDR1 is MNHEY and CDR2 is SVGAGI. V was cut by 4 bases and J by 2 bases, with 12 bases left in between. In DNA, the CDR3 is TGTGCCAGCAGTTTCGAGGGGAGACCCTACAATGAGCAGTTCTTC. This codes for CASSFEGRPYNEQFF.

The chain links TRBV5-6 to TRBJ1-2; possible D gene TRBD1, 6 bases. Trimming took 7 bases from V and 5 from J, leaving 18 bases between them. CDR1 and CDR2 from the germline V gene are SGHDT and YYEEEE. CDR3 size: 14 residues. This CDR3 is CASRASGAGYGYTF. Written as DNA, the CDR3 is TGTGCCAGCCGGGCGTCGGGGGCAGGGTATGGCTACACCTTC.

The V call is TRBV6-2 or TRBV6-3, the J call TRBJ2-7, with 8 bases fitting TRBD1. CDR1 MNHEY and CDR2 SVGEGT come from the germline V gene. After removal of 9 bases from V and 5 bases from J, the junction contained 6 bases not matched to a gene. The CDR3 is made up of 12 amino acids. CDR3 residues: CASSQGVNEQYF. The CDR3 nucleotides read TGTGCCAGTTCACAGGGGGTGAACGAGCAGTACTTC.

This clonotype showed up just a few times. V usage is TRBV7-3 and J usage is TRBJ2-1; D gene unclear. Germline CDR1 reads SGHTA; CDR2 reads FQGTGA. CDR3 length: 14 residues. Trimming took 5 bases from V and 3 from J, leaving 11 bases between them. CDR3 coding DNA: TGTGCCAGCAGCGTATCCCCCAGCTACAATGAGCAGTTCTTC. It translates to CASSVSPSYNEQFF.

The chain combines TRBV12-3 or TRBV12-4 with TRBJ1-4, with unresolved D. CDR3 length: 13 residues. The V gene lost 3 bases and the J gene lost 3 bases, with 5 bases spanning the gap. The CDR3 DNA sequence: TGTGCCAGCAGTTTGCAGGCTAATGAAAAACTGTTTTTT. As protein: CASSLQANEKLFF.

The sample holds a few counts of this clonotype. This rearrangement joins TRBV20-1 to TRBJ1-3, with D possibly being TRBD1 (5 bases). V was clipped by 2 bases and J by 5 bases, with 22 bases between them. CDR1 DFQATT and CDR2 SNEGSKA come from the germline V gene (reference sequence). There are 17 residues in the CDR3. The CDR3 sequence is CSARRSWSARDRNTIYF. CDR3 in DNA: TGCAGTGCTAGAAGGAGCTGGTCCGCCAGGGATAGAAACACCATATATTTT.

A few counts support this clonotype. This chain links TRBV6-1 with TRBJ2-7; D perhaps matches TRBD2 (5 bases). The V gene's germline CDR1 is MNHNS and CDR2 SASEGT. Trimming removed 7 bases from V and 3 bases from J, with 25 bases in between. The CDR3 runs to 17 residues. For the CDR3, the DNA is TGTGCCAGCACCCGGGATCGTCCTGAGTGGGGTTTCTACGAGCAGTACTTC. It specifies CASTRDRPEWGFYEQYF.

The chain carries TRBV4-3 and TRBJ2-2; D gene uncertain. Germline CDR1 and CDR2: LGHNA and YSLEER. The V end was cut by 2 bases, the J end by 5 bases, with 12 bases between. This CDR3 has 15 residues. The CDR3 region is CASSQMVGDTGELFF. The CDR3 nucleotides read TGCGCCAGCAGCCAAATGGTGGGTGATACCGGGGAGCTGTTTTTT.

This clonotype was observed a few times. CDR3 DNA: TGCAGCGTAGAGAAACTTAGCACAGATACGCAGTATTTT. It translates to CSVEKLSTDTQYF. The chain couples TRBV29-1 to TRBJ2-3, with no clear D. The CDR3 length is 13 residues. V gave up 6 bases and J gave up 0 bases, with 10 bases separating them. The germline V gene has CDR1 SQVTM and CDR2 ANQGSEA.